This entry describes one TCR beta chain. This clonotype was seen more than once but under ten times. Its antigen remains unidentified. Nothing much larger sits one base from this clone, and base qualities are not available. The sample's treatment or condition label is to be understood as: in vitro stimulation with specific CMV peptide epitopes to enrich CMV-specific T cells. The sample is drawn from a study of T cell repertoires in cytomegalovirus infection (dated 2019 in TCRdb). Broadly, across the study: Peptide stimulations targeted recently identified HLA-C-restricted CMV epitopes, whose presentation resists viral immunomodulation, together with well-studied HLA-B-restricted epitopes. Donor HLA type was relevant to the analysis, as public TCR beta signatures indicated carriage of CMV infection together with the matching HLA type.

Instrument on record: Illumina HiSeq 1500. TCRdb reprocessed the public reads (quality trimming at Q25 with fastp, clone calling with MiXCR) and kept in-frame beta chains. A single entry per CDR3 protein holds the most common genes and DNA from its merged rows. Recorded for this sample are around 900,000 distinct CDR3 sequences; 30% to 40% of them occurred a single time. The ten top clones hold about 14% of the sample. Here is what the overall study found, with its caveats: The ex vivo response was dominated by HLA-C-restricted CMV-specific TCR beta clonotypes, and the single most frequent clonotype in two of eight donors was supplied by these HLA-C-restricted clonotypes. In both this cohort and an independent cohort of 352 donors, the cumulative frequency of public TCR beta family members distinguished carriers of CMV infection plus the relevant HLA type.

This material consisted of cultured CD8+ T cells from PBMCs, taken from culture after CMV antigen stimulation. The receptor was isolated from a human donor in good health (CMV status not recorded). Some clones in this sample may be carry-over from other donors' samples.

The nucleotide sequence is given as TGTGCCAGCAGTTCCCAAACTAGCAGCTCCTACAATGAGCAGTTCTTC. This sequence encodes CASSSQTSSSYNEQFF. Recombination connected TRBV6-5 to TRBJ2-1, with a tentative D gene TRBD2 over 6 matching bases. The CDR3 spans 16 residues, from the cysteine through the phenylalanine. Kept here is only the CDR3 DNA, which spans 48 bases and is read in frame from base 1. Per the germline V gene, MNHEY is the CDR1 and SVGAGI is the CDR2. The V end loses 4 bases and the J end loses 0 bases, and a stretch of 13 bases separates them.